These 28 T cell receptor beta chains came from one sample sequenced in a study of PD-1 blockade in classical Hodgkin lymphoma. Time point in this sample: newly diagnosed, previously untreated cHL patient sample. Profiled with immunoSEQ multiplex PCR; TCRdb holds only in-frame clones, not every one. The repertoire holds tens of thousands of clones, with over 85% as singletons. The specimen was peripheral blood mononuclear cells (PBMCs). All receptors derive from a human donor with classical Hodgkin lymphoma.

J is TRBJ1-1 and V is TRBV27; 7 bases are a match to TRBD1. There are 18 residues in the CDR3. Germline V gene sequence: CDR1 MNHEY, CDR2 SMNVEV (reference sequence). Trimming removed 7 bases from V and 5 bases from J; junction bases left unmatched: 22. The CDR3, as DNA: TGTGCCAGCACGCCCTACCGGGGGGCAGGGGGACGGGAAACTGAAGCTTTCTTT. It yields the protein CASTPYRGAGGRETEAFF.

The chain recombines TRBV14 with TRBJ2-2, with D unclear. Trimming stripped 5 bases from V and 0 bases from J, with 10 bases between. The CDR3 is 15 amino acids. The germline V gene has CDR1 SGHDN and CDR2 FVKESK. CDR3 protein: CASSWGLTNTGELFF. CDR3 sequence (DNA): TGTGCCAGCAGCTGGGGATTGACGAACACCGGGGAGCTGTTTTTT.

This chain joins TRBV2 and TRBJ1-6; TRBD1 agrees at 10 bases. J gave up 7 bases and V 6 bases, and 12 bases lay outside the gene matches. Germline CDR1 SNHLY, CDR2 FYNNEI. The CDR3 totals 17 residues. CDR3 nucleotides: TGTGCCAGCAGCGTGAGGAACCCGACAGGGGGCAATTCACCCCTCCACTTT. Its translation: CASSVRNPTGGNSPLHF. Based on the CDR3 plus reference TRBV2 and TRBJ1-6, the full variable domain is EPEVTQTPSHQVTQMGQEVILRCVPISNHLYFYWYRQILGQKVEFLVSFYNNEISEKSEIFDDQFSVERPDGSNFTLKIRSTKLEDSAMYFCASSVRNPTGGNSPLHFGNGTRLTVT.

The genes are TRBV29-1 and TRBJ2-5, with a tentative D call TRBD2 (5 bases). This CDR3 region has 14 residues. Germline CDR1 SQVTM, CDR2 ANQGSEA. Trimming shortened V by 3 bases and J by 1 base, and 12 bases separated the two germline ends. In DNA, the CDR3 is TGCAGCGTTGATTTCGGACTGCCCCAAGAGACCCAGTACTTC. Its translation is CSVDFGLPQETQYF.

The chain uses TRBV5-1 and TRBJ2-2; 7 bases agree with TRBD1. Germline CDR1 SGHRS, CDR2 YFSETQ. This CDR3 comprises 16 residues. Losses at the gene ends were 0 bases for V and 2 bases for J; bases not matched to a gene: 4. CDR3 DNA: TGCGCCAGCAGCTTGGACAGGGGCCTTAACACCGGGGAGCTGTTTTTT. Amino acids: CASSLDRGLNTGELFF. The full variable domain, its missing parts supplied by reference TRBV5-1 and TRBJ2-2, is KAGVTQTPRYLIKTRGQQVTLSCSPISGHRSVSWYQQTPGQGLQFLFEYFSETQRNKGNFPGRFSGRQFSNSRSEMNVSTLELGDSALYLCASSLDRGLNTGELFFGEGSRLTVL.

Note on this clone: A junction end diverges from the germline sequence, so it may reflect a read error. The V and J genes are TRBV6-5 and TRBJ2-5; a weak D match, TRBD1 (6 bases). The CDR3 has 12 residues. Germline CDR1 MNHEY, CDR2 SVGAGI. In DNA form, the CDR3 reads TGTGCCAGCAGTTACCCCGGACAGCGCCCGGACTTC. The encoded protein is CASSYPGQRPDF.

The V gene is TRBV15, the J gene TRBJ1-1; D is ambiguous. The CDR3 covers 13 residues. From germline, CDR1 is LNHNV and CDR2 YYDKDF (reference sequence). Deletions cut 0 bases from V and 4 bases from J, with 6 bases between. In DNA, the CDR3 is TGTGCCACCAGCAGAGATCCGGGCACTGAAGCTTTCTTT. Amino acid sequence: CATSRDPGTEAFF.

The rearrangement joins TRBV11-2 to TRBJ1-2; no firm D call. The CDR3 runs 14 residues. V shed 6 bases and J shed 4 bases, with 15 bases lying between them. Germline V gene lookup returns CDR1 SGHAT and CDR2 FQNNGV. This CDR3 is CASRRIGSSYGYTF. The CDR3 coding sequence is TGTGCCAGCAGGAGGATAGGGTCCTCCTATGGCTACACCTTC.

This chain uses TRBV29-1 with TRBJ1-2; 12 nucleotides match TRBD1. This CDR3 is built from 12 residues. CDR1 and CDR2 (germline): SQVTM, ANQGSEA. V gave up 6 bases and J gave up 7 bases; unmatched junction bases: 3. The CDR3 reads CSVMGQGAGYTF. The CDR3 region has the DNA TGCAGCGTCATGGGACAGGGGGCTGGCTACACCTTC.

This chain joins TRBV7-9 and TRBJ2-3; D is uncertain. V gave up 5 bases and J gave up 3 bases, with 9 bases separating them. Germline V gene sequence: CDR1 SEHNR, CDR2 FQNEAQ (reference sequence). This CDR3 spans 13 amino acids. This CDR3 reads CASSLHWTDTQYF. Here the CDR3 DNA reads TGTGCCAGCAGCCTCCACTGGACAGATACGCAGTATTTT.

J is TRBJ1-4 and V is TRBV9; D not certain. With 5 bases removed from V and 8 bases from J, the gap between germline ends came to 10 bases. This CDR3 is built from 12 residues. The germline V gene has CDR1 SGDLS and CDR2 YYNGEE. The CDR3 spells CASSGVEEKLFF. The CDR3 coding sequence is TGTGCCAGCAGTGGGGTGGAAGAAAAACTGTTTTTT.

The V gene is TRBV9, the J gene TRBJ2-7, with a weak D call TRBD2 (5 bases). Trimming removed 4 bases at V and 1 base at J, with 12 bases between. Germline CDR1 SGDLS, CDR2 YYNGEE. The CDR3 contains 14 residues. The CDR3 DNA sequence: TGTGCCAGCAGCCTTACAACTAGTTCCTACGAGCAGTACTTC. Residues: CASSLTTSSYEQYF.

V usage is TRBV7-2 and J usage is TRBJ2-7; D is unclear. V lost 8 bases, J lost 2 bases, and 4 bases lay in between. The CDR3 runs 10 residues. Germline V CDR1 and CDR2: SGHTA, FQGNSA. The CDR3 sequence is CASGAYEQYF. For the CDR3, the DNA is TGTGCCAGCGGAGCCTACGAGCAGTACTTC.

The genes are TRBV28 and TRBJ1-1; D might be TRBD1 (5 bases). CDR3 size: 14 residues. V was pared by 6 bases and J by 1 base, with 12 bases between. CDR1 and CDR2 from the germline V gene are MDHEN and SYDVKM. Written as DNA, the CDR3 is TGTGCCAGCAGGGGGGGATCCCCGAACACTGAAGCTTTCTTT. Its translation is CASRGGSPNTEAFF.

V gene TRBV7-2 combines with J gene TRBJ2-5, with TRBD2 as a possible D gene (6 bases). The CDR3 covers 13 residues. Trimming left V 1 base short and J 5 bases short, with 8 bases between. CDR1 is SGHTA, CDR2 FQGNSA, per germline. The CDR3 sequence is CASSLGLAETQYF. The CDR3 DNA is TGTGCCAGCAGCTTAGGCCTAGCGGAGACCCAGTACTTC.

This clone was observed once. This sequence joins TRBV28 and TRBJ2-3; D is unclear. V shed 5 bases and J shed 4 bases, with 25 bases lying between them. The germline gives CDR1 MDHEN, CDR2 SYDVKM. The CDR3 covers 18 residues. CDR3 nucleotides: TGTGCCAGCAGTCTTAGCAGGCGGCCTATGCCAGTCGCAGATACGCAGTATTTT. Residues: CASSLSRRPMPVADTQYF.

The chain carries TRBV13 and TRBJ1-1; D is ambiguous. Deletions cut 1 base from V and 8 bases from J, with 11 bases between. CDR1 and CDR2 from the germline V gene are PRHDT and FYEKMQ (reference sequence). This CDR3 spans 13 amino acids. CDR3 residues: CASSLVRGDEAFF. CDR3 bases: TGTGCCAGCAGCTTAGTACGGGGAGACGAAGCTTTCTTT.

The J gene is TRBJ2-7, the V gene TRBV20-1; the D gene is possibly TRBD1 (6 bases). V was trimmed by 5 bases and J by 8 bases, leaving 10 bases between them. The CDR3 is 10 amino acids. Germline CDR1 and CDR2: DFQATT and SNEGSKA (reference sequence). The CDR3 protein is CSAFQGQQYF. The CDR3 DNA is TGCAGTGCTTTTCAGGGGCAGCAGTACTTC.

The chain joins TRBV28 to TRBJ2-1; 9 bases line up with TRBD2. V lost 6 bases to trimming and J lost 10 bases; unmatched junction nucleotides: 19. The CDR3 runs 17 residues. Germline lookup yields CDR1 MDHEN and CDR2 SYDVKM. The CDR3 here is CASSGWDMAGGPGEQFF. CDR3 DNA sequence: TGTGCCAGCAGCGGATGGGATATGGCGGGGGGGCCAGGGGAGCAGTTCTTC.

The chain has TRBV9 and TRBJ1-5; no firm D call. V lost 4 bases to trimming and J lost 3 bases, with 14 bases between them. Germline V gives CDR1 SGDLS, CDR2 YYNGEE. The CDR3 is made up of 15 amino acids. CDR3 residues: CASSPGGSPNQPQHF. The CDR3 DNA is TGTGCCAGCAGCCCTGGTGGCAGCCCCAATCAGCCCCAGCATTTT.

This clone came up once. The CDR3 region is CASSSSPNYGYTF. The CDR3 region has the DNA TGTGCCAGCAGTTCCTCACCCAACTATGGCTACACCTTC. This chain joins TRBV27 and TRBJ1-2, with D unresolved. Per germline, CDR1 MNHEY and CDR2 SMNVEV (reference sequence). This CDR3 is built from 13 residues. Trimming left V 4 bases short and J 2 bases short, with 8 bases between.

This chain links TRBV18 with TRBJ1-4; D remains ambiguous. Germline V gives CDR1 KGHSH, CDR2 LQKENI. Trimming cost V 1 base and J 8 bases, with 5 bases left between them. The CDR3 sequence is 12 residues long. The CDR3 DNA reads as TGTGCCAGCTCACCACAGCCCGAAAAACTGTTTTTT. Translated: CASSPQPEKLFF.

V gene TRBV2 combines with J gene TRBJ2-2; D call uncertain. CDR1 and CDR2 (germline): SNHLY, FYNNEI. The V gene lost 4 bases and the J gene lost 3 bases, with 6 bases spanning the gap. The CDR3 covers 13 residues. Here the CDR3 reads CASSVEDTGELFF. In nucleotides, the CDR3 is TGTGCCAGCAGTGTCGAAGACACCGGGGAGCTGTTTTTT.

The chain couples TRBV4-3 to TRBJ2-3; TRBD2 is a possible D gene (5 bases). Germline CDR1 reads LGHNA; CDR2 reads YSLEER. The CDR3 spans 17 residues. Trimming took off 1 base at V and 8 bases at J, with 22 bases between the two ends. CDR3 amino acids: CASSQVPSLPGAATQYF. The CDR3 DNA reads as TGCGCCAGCAGCCAAGTTCCCTCACTCCCCGGAGCGGCTACGCAGTATTTT.

This chain connects TRBV9 to TRBJ1-4; a possible D gene is TRBD1 (6 bases). Trimming stripped 4 bases from V and 5 bases from J, with 15 bases between. Germline assignment: CDR1 SGDLS and CDR2 YYNGEE. The length of the CDR3 is 15 residues. The CDR3 region is CASSPRGGANEKLFF. The DNA for the CDR3 is TGTGCCAGCAGCCCAAGGGGGGGAGCGAATGAAAAACTGTTTTTT.

The chain has TRBV7-9 and TRBJ1-1; D remains ambiguous. This CDR3 has 12 amino acids. The germline V gene encodes CDR1 SEHNR and CDR2 FQNEAQ (reference sequence). V was trimmed by 5 bases and J by 7 bases, leaving 11 bases between them. CDR3 sequence (DNA): TGTGCCAGCAGCCTGCTGGCCATTGAAGCTTTCTTT. Residues: CASSLLAIEAFF.

The chain has TRBV2 and TRBJ2-2; 10 bases are a match to TRBD2. The junction had 7 bases not matched to a gene; V was cut back by 5 bases and J by 1 base. Germline CDR1 reads SNHLY; CDR2 reads FYNNEI. The CDR3 contains 17 residues. The chain's CDR3 is CASSPQIAGGNTGELFF. In DNA form, the CDR3 reads TGTGCCAGCAGTCCCCAAATAGCGGGAGGGAACACCGGGGAGCTGTTTTTT.

The chain recombines TRBV28 with TRBJ2-7; no clear D. Deletions cut 3 bases from V and 2 bases from J, with 5 bases between. This CDR3 contains 12 residues. In germline, CDR1 is MDHEN, CDR2 SYDVKM. As DNA, the CDR3 is TGTGCCAGCAGTTTGGTCACCTACGAGCAGTACTTC. This encodes CASSLVTYEQYF.